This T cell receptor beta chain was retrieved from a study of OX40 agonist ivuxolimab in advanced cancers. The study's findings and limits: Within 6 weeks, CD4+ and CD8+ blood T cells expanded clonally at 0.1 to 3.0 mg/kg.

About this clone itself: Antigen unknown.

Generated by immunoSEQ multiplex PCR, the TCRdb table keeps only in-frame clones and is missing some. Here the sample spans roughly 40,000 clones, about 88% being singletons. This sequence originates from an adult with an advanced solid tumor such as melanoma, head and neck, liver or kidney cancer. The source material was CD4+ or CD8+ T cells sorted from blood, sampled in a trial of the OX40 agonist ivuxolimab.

CDR3 DNA sequence: TGTGCCAGCAGTTTATCTGTAGTCTACGAGCAGTACTTC. Amino acid sequence: CASSLSVVYEQYF. The J gene is TRBJ2-7, the V gene TRBV27; D not certain. The CDR3 has 13 residues. Trimming pared 0 bases from V and 3 bases from J, leaving 6 bases between. In germline, CDR1 is MNHEY, CDR2 SMNVEV (reference sequence).